The following is a T cell receptor (beta chain) sequence with its context. Its antigen remains unidentified. No quality values exist for individual bases; no much larger clone is one base distant. For this chain, trimming is 0 bases at the V end and 5 bases at the J end, and the number of junction bases without a gene match is 4. The germline V gene (reference sequence) yields SGHNT for CDR1 and YYREEE for CDR2. Its CDR3 holds 14 amino acids, cysteine through phenylalanine. Only the CDR3 region is kept as DNA, spanning 42 bases read in frame from base 1. This sample is part of a study of technical replicates of blood from a few donors (dated by TCRdb to 2016 to 2017). The library was built by means of the immunoSEQ multiplex PCR assay. As stored in TCRdb, this immuneACCESS dataset retains in-frame rearrangements with V and J assigned. A fraction of the clones does not appear; measured against another copy, unresolved V genes explain less than half of the discrepancy, and the remainder lacks a known reason. This sample lists around 64,000 clones; 90% to 95% were detected once. The ten most abundant clones make up 4.2% of the sample.

The sequence is built from TRBV5-4 and TRBJ1-1, and 7 junction bases match TRBD1. Material for sequencing was PBMCs. The origin of this receptor is a human donor in good health. Some clones in this sample may be carry-over from other donors' samples. The nucleotide sequence is TGTGCCAGCAGCTTGGAGGGGGCTCGGACTGAAGCTTTCTTT. This translates into CASSLEGARTEAFF.